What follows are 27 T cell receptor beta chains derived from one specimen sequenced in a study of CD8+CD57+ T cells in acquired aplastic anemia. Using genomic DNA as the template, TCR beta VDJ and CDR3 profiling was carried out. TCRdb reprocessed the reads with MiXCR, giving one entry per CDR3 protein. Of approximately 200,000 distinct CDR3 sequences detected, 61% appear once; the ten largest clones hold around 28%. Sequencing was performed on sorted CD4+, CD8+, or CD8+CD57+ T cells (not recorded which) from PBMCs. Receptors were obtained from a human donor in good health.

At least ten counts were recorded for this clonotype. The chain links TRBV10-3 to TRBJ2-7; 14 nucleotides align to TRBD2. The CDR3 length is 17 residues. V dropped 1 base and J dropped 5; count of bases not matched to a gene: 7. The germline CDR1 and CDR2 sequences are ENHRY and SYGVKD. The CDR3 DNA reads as TGTGCCATCAGTGAGTTCGAGACTAGCGGGAGGGCCCACGAGCAGTACTTC. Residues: CAISEFETSGRAHEQYF.

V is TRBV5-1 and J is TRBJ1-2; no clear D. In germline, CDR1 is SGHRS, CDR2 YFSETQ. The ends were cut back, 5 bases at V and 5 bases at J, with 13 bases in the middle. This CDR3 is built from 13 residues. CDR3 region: CASRPDAAYGYTF. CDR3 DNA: TGCGCCAGCAGGCCAGATGCAGCTTATGGCTACACCTTC.

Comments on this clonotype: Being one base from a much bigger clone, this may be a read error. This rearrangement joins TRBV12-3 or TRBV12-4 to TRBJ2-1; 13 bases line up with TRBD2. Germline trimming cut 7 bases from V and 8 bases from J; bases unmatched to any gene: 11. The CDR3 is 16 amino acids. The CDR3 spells CASKILAGGPGDEQFF. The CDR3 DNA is TGTGCCAGCAAGATACTAGCGGGAGGGCCGGGGGATGAGCAGTTCTTC.

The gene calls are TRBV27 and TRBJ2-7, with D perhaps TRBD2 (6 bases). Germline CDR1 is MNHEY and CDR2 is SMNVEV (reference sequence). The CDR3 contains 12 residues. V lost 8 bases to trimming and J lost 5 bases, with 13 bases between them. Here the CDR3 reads CASGSGLHEQYF. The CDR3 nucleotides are TGTGCCAGCGGTAGCGGCCTCCACGAGCAGTACTTC.

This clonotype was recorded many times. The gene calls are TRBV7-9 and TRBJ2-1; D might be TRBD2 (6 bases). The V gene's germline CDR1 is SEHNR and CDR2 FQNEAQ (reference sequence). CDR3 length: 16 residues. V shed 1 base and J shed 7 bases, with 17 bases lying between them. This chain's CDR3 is CASSLGGVGDGNEQFF. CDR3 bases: TGTGCCAGCAGCTTAGGCGGGGTAGGGGATGGAAATGAGCAGTTCTTC.

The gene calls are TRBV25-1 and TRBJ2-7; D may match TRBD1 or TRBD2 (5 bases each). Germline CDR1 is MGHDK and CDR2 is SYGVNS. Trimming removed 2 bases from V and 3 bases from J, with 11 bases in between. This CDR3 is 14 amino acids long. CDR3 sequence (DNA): TGTGCCAGCAGTGAAACACGGGACCACTACGAGCAGTACTTC. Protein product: CASSETRDHYEQYF.

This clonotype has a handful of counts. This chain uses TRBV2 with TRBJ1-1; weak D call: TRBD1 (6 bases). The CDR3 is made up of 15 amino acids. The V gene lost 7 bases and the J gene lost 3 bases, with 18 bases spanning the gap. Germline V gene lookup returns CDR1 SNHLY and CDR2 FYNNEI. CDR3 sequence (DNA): TGTGCCAGCATGGACAGCCCCCTGCCCTACACTGAAGCTTTCTTT. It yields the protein CASMDSPLPYTEAFF.

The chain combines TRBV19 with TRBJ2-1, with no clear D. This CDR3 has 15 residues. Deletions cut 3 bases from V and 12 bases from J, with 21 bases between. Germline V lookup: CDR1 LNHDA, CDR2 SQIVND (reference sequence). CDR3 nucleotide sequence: TGTGCCAGTAGTATGAGCAGCAATGAGTACTATGCGCAGTTCTTC. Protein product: CASSMSSNEYYAQFF.

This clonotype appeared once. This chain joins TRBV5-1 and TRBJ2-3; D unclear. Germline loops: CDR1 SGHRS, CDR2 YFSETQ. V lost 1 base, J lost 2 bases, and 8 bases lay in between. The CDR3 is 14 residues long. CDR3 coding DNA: TGCGCCAGCAGCTTGTCCAGGATCACAGATACGCAGTATTTT. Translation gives CASSLSRITDTQYF.

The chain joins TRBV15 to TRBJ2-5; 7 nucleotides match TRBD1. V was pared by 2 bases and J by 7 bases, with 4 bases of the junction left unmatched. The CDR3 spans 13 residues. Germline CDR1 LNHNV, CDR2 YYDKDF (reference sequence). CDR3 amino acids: CATSRPGGRTQYF. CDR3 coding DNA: TGTGCCACCAGCAGACCAGGGGGTAGGACCCAGTACTTC.

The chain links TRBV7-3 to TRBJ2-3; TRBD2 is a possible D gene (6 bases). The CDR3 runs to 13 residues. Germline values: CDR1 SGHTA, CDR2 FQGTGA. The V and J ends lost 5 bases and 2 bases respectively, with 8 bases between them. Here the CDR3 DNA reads TGTGCCAGCAGCCGGACTATCACAGATACGCAGTATTTT. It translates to CASSRTITDTQYF.

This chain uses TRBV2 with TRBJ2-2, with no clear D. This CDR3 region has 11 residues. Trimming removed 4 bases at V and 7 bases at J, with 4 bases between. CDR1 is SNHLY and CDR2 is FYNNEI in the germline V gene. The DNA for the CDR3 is TGTGCCAGCAGTGTACTCGGGGAGCTGTTTTTT. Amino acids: CASSVLGELFF.

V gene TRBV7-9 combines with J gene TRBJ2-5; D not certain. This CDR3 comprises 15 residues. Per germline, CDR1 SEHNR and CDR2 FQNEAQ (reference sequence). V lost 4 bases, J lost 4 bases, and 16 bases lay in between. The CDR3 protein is CASSSTLTGGETQYF. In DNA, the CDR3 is TGTGCCAGCAGCTCGACACTCACGGGCGGAGAGACCCAGTACTTC.

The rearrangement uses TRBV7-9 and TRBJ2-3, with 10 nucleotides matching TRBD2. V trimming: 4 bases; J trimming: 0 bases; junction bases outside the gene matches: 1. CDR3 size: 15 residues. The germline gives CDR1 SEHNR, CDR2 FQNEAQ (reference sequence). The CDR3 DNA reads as TGTGCCAGCAGCTATAGCGGGGGGAGCACAGATACGCAGTATTTT. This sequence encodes CASSYSGGSTDTQYF.

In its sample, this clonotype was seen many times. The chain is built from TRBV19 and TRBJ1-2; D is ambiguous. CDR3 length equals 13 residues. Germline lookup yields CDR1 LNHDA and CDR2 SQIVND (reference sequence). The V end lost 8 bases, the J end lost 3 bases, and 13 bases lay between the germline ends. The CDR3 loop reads CASGRPPDYGYTF. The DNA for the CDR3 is TGTGCCAGTGGCCGGCCCCCGGACTATGGCTACACCTTC.

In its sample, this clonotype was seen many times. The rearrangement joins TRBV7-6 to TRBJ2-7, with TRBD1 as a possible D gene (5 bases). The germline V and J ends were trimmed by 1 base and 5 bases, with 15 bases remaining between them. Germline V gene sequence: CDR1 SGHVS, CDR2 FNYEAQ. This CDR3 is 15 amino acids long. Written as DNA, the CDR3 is TGTGCCAGCAGCTTAGTGACCCAGGGCGGCCACGAGCAGTACTTC. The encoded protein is CASSLVTQGGHEQYF.

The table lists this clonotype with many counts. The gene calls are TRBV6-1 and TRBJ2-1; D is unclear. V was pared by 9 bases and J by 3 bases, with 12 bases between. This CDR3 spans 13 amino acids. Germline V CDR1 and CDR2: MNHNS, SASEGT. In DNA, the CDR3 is TGTGCCAGTAGTACTACTAACTACAATGAGCAGTTCTTC. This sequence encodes CASSTTNYNEQFF.

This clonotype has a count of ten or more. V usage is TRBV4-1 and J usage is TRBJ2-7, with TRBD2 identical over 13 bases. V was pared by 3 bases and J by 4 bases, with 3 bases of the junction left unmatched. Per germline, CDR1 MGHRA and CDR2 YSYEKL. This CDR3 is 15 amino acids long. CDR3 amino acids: CASSHGTSGKYEQYF. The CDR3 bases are TGCGCCAGCAGCCATGGGACTAGCGGGAAGTACGAGCAGTACTTC.

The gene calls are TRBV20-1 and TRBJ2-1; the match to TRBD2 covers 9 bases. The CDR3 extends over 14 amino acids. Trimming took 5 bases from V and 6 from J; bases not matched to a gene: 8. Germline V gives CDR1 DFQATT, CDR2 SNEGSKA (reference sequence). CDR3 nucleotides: TGCAGTGCTCAAGGCGGGGGGGCCGGCAATGAGCAGTTCTTC. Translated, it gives CSAQGGGAGNEQFF.

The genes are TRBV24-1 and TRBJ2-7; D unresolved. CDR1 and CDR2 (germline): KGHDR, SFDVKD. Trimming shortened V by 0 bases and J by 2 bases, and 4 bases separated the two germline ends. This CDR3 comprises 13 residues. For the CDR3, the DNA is TGTGCCACCAGTGATTTGAGCCCCTACGAGCAGTACTTC. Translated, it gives CATSDLSPYEQYF.

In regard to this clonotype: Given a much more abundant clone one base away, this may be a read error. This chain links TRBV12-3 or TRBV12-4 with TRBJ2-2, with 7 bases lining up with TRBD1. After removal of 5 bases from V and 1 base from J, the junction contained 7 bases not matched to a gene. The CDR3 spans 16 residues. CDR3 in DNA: TGTGCCAGCAGTCGAACAGGGGAGAGGAACACCGGGGAGCTGTTTTTT. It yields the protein CASSRTGERNTGELFF.

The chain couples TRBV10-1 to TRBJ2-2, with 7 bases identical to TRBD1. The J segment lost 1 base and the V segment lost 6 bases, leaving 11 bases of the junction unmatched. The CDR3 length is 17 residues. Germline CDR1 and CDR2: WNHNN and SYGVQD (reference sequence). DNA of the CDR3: TGCGCCAGCAGCGTACGACAGGGCCCTCAGAACACCGGGGAGCTGTTTTTT. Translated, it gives CASSVRQGPQNTGELFF.

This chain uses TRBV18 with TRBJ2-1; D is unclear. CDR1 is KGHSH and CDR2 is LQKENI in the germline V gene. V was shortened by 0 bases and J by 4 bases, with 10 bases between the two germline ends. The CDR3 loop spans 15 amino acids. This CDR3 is CASSPPSFEYNEQFF. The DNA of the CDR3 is TGTGCCAGCTCACCACCGTCTTTTGAATACAATGAGCAGTTCTTC.

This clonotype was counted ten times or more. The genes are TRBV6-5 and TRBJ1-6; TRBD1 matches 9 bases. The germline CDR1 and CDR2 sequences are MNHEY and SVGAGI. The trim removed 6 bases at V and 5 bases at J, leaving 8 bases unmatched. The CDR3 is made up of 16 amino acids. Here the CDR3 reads CASSGTGMGNNSPLHF. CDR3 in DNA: TGTGCCAGCAGCGGGACAGGGATGGGTAATAATTCACCCCTCCACTTT.

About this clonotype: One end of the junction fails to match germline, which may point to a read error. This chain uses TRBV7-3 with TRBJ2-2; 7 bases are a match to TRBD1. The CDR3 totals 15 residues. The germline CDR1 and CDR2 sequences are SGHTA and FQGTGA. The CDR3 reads CASSLGGANTRELFF. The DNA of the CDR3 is TGTGCCAGCAGTCTAGGGGGCGCGAACACCAGGGAGCTGTTTTTT.

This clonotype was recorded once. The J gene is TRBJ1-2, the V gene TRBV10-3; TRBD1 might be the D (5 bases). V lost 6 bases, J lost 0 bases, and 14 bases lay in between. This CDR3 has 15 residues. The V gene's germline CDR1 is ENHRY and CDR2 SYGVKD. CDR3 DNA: TGTGCCATCAGCGGGGGGAGCTTAACTAACTATGGCTACACCTTC. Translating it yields CAISGGSLTNYGYTF.

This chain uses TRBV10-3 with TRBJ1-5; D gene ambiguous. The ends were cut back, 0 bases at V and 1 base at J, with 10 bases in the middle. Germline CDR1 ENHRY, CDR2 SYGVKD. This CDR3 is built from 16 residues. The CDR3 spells CAISESVGQSNQPQHF. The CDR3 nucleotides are TGTGCCATCAGTGAGTCAGTAGGGCAGAGCAATCAGCCCCAGCATTTT.